This T cell receptor beta chain was captured by sequencing in a study of T cell changes during pregnancy in multiple sclerosis. This clone was picked up one time. Sequencing used immunoSEQ multiplex PCR; TCRdb keeps in-frame clones, though not all of them. The table records about 60,000 clones, roughly 96% of them present only once. The TCR originated in a female donor with multiple sclerosis, enrolled in a pregnancy study. The input for sequencing was CD8+ T cells from peripheral blood mononuclear cells, taken after pregnancy.

CDR3 in DNA: TGTGCCAGCAGTTCCCGGGGGGGCGCCAGCACAGATACGCAGTATTTT. It yields the protein CASSSRGGASTDTQYF. V usage is TRBV6-5 and J usage is TRBJ2-3, with TRBD2 matching 8 bases. Germline CDR1 is MNHEY and CDR2 is SVGAGI. The CDR3 runs 16 residues. V trimming: 4 bases; J trimming: 0 bases; junction bases outside the gene matches: 6.